One sample yielded the 5 T cell receptor beta chains listed below, sequenced in a study of T-cell memory formation after mild COVID-19. TCRdb used MiXCR to reprocess the 5' RACE reads, holding one entry per CDR3 protein. The sample lists approximately 99,000 distinct CDR3 sequences, 18% occurring once. Sequencing used PBMCs or a T cell subset sorted from them (not recorded which). The source is a man younger than 30 who had mild COVID-19 (a few samples of this study predate the infection). Cell type and time point are not known.

The chain has TRBV15 and TRBJ1-5; D might be TRBD1 (6 bases). Per germline, CDR1 LNHNV and CDR2 YYDKDF (reference sequence). The CDR3 has 14 amino acids. Trimming shortened V by 9 bases and J by 7 bases, and 19 bases separated the two germline ends. The CDR3 spells CATGRGGRRQPQHF. DNA for the CDR3: TGTGCCACGGGACGGGGGGGCCGTAGGCAGCCCCAGCATTTT. Using reference TRBV15 and TRBJ1-5 for the parts outside the CDR3, the full variable domain is DAMVIQNPRYQVTQFGKPVTLSCSQTLNHNVMYWYQQKSSQAPKLLFHYYDKDFNNEADTPDNFQSRRPNTSFCFLDIRSPGLGDTAMYLCATGRGGRRQPQHFGDGTRLSIL.

The chain links TRBV5-1 to TRBJ2-3; 8 bases fit TRBD2. Germline V gene data show CDR1 as SGHRS and CDR2 as YFSETQ. V gave up 1 base and J gave up 6 bases; unmatched junction bases: 7. The CDR3 spans 15 residues. Written as DNA, the CDR3 is TGCGCCAGCAGCTTGAGCGGGGGAAGCTCCGATACGCAGTATTTT. It encodes CASSLSGGSSDTQYF.

The chain combines TRBV27 with TRBJ1-6; D not resolved. From germline, CDR1 is MNHEY and CDR2 SMNVEV (reference sequence). Trimming took off 2 bases at V and 10 bases at J, with 9 bases between the two ends. The CDR3 has 13 amino acids. The CDR3 region has the DNA TGTGCCAGCAGTTTAAAAGGGAACTCACCCCTCCACTTT. It encodes CASSLKGNSPLHF.

This chain connects TRBV6-4 to TRBJ2-1, with TRBD2 matching over 7 bases. The germline gives CDR1 MRHNA, CDR2 SNTAGT. The CDR3 runs to 16 residues. The V gene end was trimmed by 4 bases and the J gene end by 1 base; junction bases not matched to a gene: 7. CDR3 loop: CASSGRDYLSYNEQFF. Here the CDR3 DNA reads TGTGCCAGCAGTGGCCGGGACTATCTTTCCTACAATGAGCAGTTCTTC.

This clonotype turned up a few times. The chain combines TRBV25-1 with TRBJ1-5; D gene uncertain. Germline-derived CDR1 and CDR2 are MGHDK and SYGVNS. The CDR3 has 14 residues. V was cut by 4 bases and J by 5 bases, with 12 bases left in between. Written as DNA, the CDR3 is TGTGCCAGCAGTGCCCGAGAGTCCGATCAGCCCCAGCATTTT. It is translated as CASSARESDQPQHF. Based on the CDR3 plus reference TRBV25-1 and TRBJ1-5, the full variable domain is EADIYQTPRYLVIGTGKKITLECSQTMGHDKMYWYQQDPGMELHLIHYSYGVNSTEKGDLSSESTVSRIRTEHFPLTLESARPSHTSQYLCASSARESDQPQHFGDGTRLSIL.